The sequence of this TCR beta chain was determined in a study of early T cells in non-severe SARS-CoV-2 infection. About the research overall: The authors sequenced bulk RNA from unsorted whole blood, leaving chains unpaired. Study conclusions and caveats: Anti-spike CD8 responses were favored in VDJdb matching, and private and CD4 specificities were missed.

The sample holds many counts of this clonotype. The target antigen is unknown. CDR3 length equals 16 residues. The V gene end was trimmed by 4 bases and the J gene end by 6 bases; junction bases not matched to a gene: 9. CDR1 is LNHNV and CDR2 is YYDKDF in the germline V gene (reference sequence). Individual cDNA molecules received unique molecular identifiers. Using its own MiXCR run on the 5' RACE reads, TCRdb lists one record per CDR3 protein. The table includes over 75,000 distinct CDR3 sequences, approximately 15% detected once. V gene TRBV15 combines with J gene TRBJ1-6; 7 nucleotides match TRBD1. The TCR was taken from an adult who was a healthcare worker with PCR-confirmed SARS-CoV-2 infection or an uninfected control (not recorded which). Sequencing was performed on whole blood. The CDR3 protein is CATSTRYGTVNSPLHF. The CDR3 DNA sequence: TGTGCCACCAGCACTCGATACGGGACAGTTAATTCACCCCTCCACTTT.